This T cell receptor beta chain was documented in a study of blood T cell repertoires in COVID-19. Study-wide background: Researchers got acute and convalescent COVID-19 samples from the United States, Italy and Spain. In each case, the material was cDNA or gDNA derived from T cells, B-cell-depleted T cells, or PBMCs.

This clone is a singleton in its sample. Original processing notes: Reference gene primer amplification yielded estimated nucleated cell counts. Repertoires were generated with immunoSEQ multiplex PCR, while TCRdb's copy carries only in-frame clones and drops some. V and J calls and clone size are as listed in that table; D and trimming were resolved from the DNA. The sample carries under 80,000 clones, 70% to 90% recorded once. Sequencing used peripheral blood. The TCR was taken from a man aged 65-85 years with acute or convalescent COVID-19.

The CDR3 protein is CASSLGQVLSYEQYF. The CDR3 DNA is TGTGCCAGCAGCTTGGGACAGGTTCTCTCCTACGAGCAGTACTTC. J is TRBJ2-7 and V is TRBV7-3; 8 bases match TRBD1. CDR1 SGHTA and CDR2 FQGTGA come from the germline V gene. V lost 3 bases, J lost 0 bases, and 4 bases stayed unmatched. There are 15 residues in the CDR3.